This paragraph covers one TCR beta chain sequence. The record originates from a study of blood T cell repertoires in COVID-19. Overall study context: Material from acute and convalescent COVID-19 was sourced from the United States, Italy and Spain. T cells, B-cell-depleted T cells, or PBMCs provided the cDNA or gDNA that served as material.

In the original workflow: The authors estimated nucleated cell counts from reference gene primer amplification. The method was immunoSEQ multiplex PCR; TCRdb's version includes in-frame clones alone and lacks a portion of them. Clone size and the V and J calls come from that table; the DNA yielded D and trimming. The sample consists of fewer than 250,000 clones, nearly 85% of them appearing once. The V and J ends lost 0 bases and 1 base respectively, with 3 bases between them. This CDR3 spans 14 amino acids. From germline, CDR1 is LNHDA and CDR2 SQIVND (reference sequence). The sequence came from a human donor in a cohort sampled during active COVID-19. V gene TRBV19 combines with J gene TRBJ2-2, with D uncertain. Sample: peripheral blood. For the CDR3, the DNA is TGTGCCAGTAGTATAGACATGAACACCGGGGAGCTGTTTTTT. It encodes CASSIDMNTGELFF.